This TCR beta chain was recovered during a study of cytomegalovirus exposure and HLA in healthy donors (dated by TCRdb to about 2017). Study-wide context: An earlier analysis of roughly 630 of the donors reported 250 to 300 Gb of sequence data and about 100 million unique TCR beta sequences from roughly 180 million T cells. An early release covering 500 to 750 HLA-typed donors comprised approximately 290 gigabases of sequencing data and around 86 million unique TCR sequences. The genetic ancestry cluster associated with self-reported Caucasian donors included about 81% of the 398 genotyped donors. The study was designed to test whether signatures of past pathogen exposure could be identified by cataloging public T cell receptors. The study profiled the T cell repertoires of around 700 subjects by immunosequencing and related them to cytomegalovirus serostatus. In addition to the first cohort of 500 to 850 subjects, a separate validation cohort of 120 different subjects was used. High-throughput TCR immunosequencing, statistical association of individual TCRs with disease status, and machine learning were combined to predict cytomegalovirus infection status. To study patterns of TCR occurrence, a later analysis re-analyzed previously published TCR beta repertoires from 666 donors and added high-resolution HLA genotyping. In the later analysis, no new phenotypic data were used to find candidate immune exposures; instead, reliance was placed on TCR beta sequences and their occurrence across donors. In an earlier analysis of 587 of the donors, high-throughput TCR beta sequencing was used to judge whether each TCR beta V gene segment behaved as functional or pseudogenic. Donor age, sex, ethnicity and CMV serostatus were collected together with the repertoire data. In a later genetic analysis, genome-wide SNP genotypes for about 55% of the roughly 700 donors were used, and that subset was treated as a discovery cohort. All discovery cohort repertoires had been generated using a single sequencing platform. Class I and class II HLA loci were covered by the typing at four-digit resolution. The number of donors typed differed by locus, with roughly 620-630 for A, B, C, DRB1 and DQB1, around 500 for DQA1, 600 to 610 for DPA1, and 472 for DPB1. Because of strong linkage in the cohort, 4 to 6 DR-DQ haplotypes were treated as single units for association and clustering. Across approximately 400 genotyped donors of the cohort, an average of about 220,000 unique TCR beta nucleotide sequences per donor were sequenced, and 15% to 20% of those sequences were non-productive.

In total, approximately 610 healthy bone marrow donors made up the cohort. At the time of sampling, every cohort member was nominally healthy, though immune exposures that went unrecorded were likely present. The donor tested CMV seropositive and was one of the 289 seropositive cohort members. A peripheral blood sample was collected from each donor, and TCR beta sequencing was performed on peripheral blood mononuclear cells. The Qiagen DNeasy Blood Extraction Kit was used to extract genomic DNA from the blood cell samples. Library method: the immunoSEQ multiplex PCR assay. The multiplex PCR relied on a mix of 60 forward primers for TCR Vbeta segments and 13 reverse primers for TCR Jbeta segments. A multiplex PCR assay on genomic DNA amplified the CDR3 region of rearranged TCR beta genes. The Illumina HiSeq System was used to sequence the amplified TCR beta libraries as 87-base-pair reads. For the original study's pipeline: Across the 600 to 700 repertoires, a later analysis counted about 81 million unique TCR beta chains, some 11 million of which were shared by at least two donors. Raw reads were error-corrected and collapsed into unique sequences by a nearest-neighbor algorithm in which closely related sequences were merged to remove PCR and sequencing errors. Alignment of CDR3 sequences to IMGT reference sequences was used to assign V, D and J gene segments. For a sequence to be retained, a match of at least six nucleotides to both a V gene segment and a J gene segment was required. A rearrangement counted as productive if the CDR3 had no stop codons and remained in frame with V and J, and every other rearrangement counted as non-productive. Following IMGT convention, CDR3 was defined as the stretch from the second conserved V-encoded cysteine to the conserved J-encoded phenylalanine. In an earlier analysis of just under 600 of the donors, sequences lacking an unambiguous match to a single V gene segment were excluded. In an earlier analysis of a few hundred of the donors, V segments were called functional above 56.7% productive rearrangements and were called segregating when the between-donor standard deviation exceeded 5%. To diagnose cytomegalovirus status from the catalog of TCR beta chain sequences, a statistical classification framework was built. A later analysis assigned V and J genes by comparing TCR nucleotide sequences with IMGT/GENE-DB human TR gene sequences. A later analysis assigned CDR3 sequences and most-parsimonious VDJ recombination scenarios with the TCRdist pipeline. In a later analysis, every TCR beta chain was defined by the combination of its CDR3 amino acid sequence and its V-gene family, and reads without a unique V-gene family were dropped. As a way to deal with suspected cross-contamination and a sequencing artifact, a later analysis dropped under 600 nucleotide sequences that were highly shared and had low generation probability. A later analysis calculated a clonal expansion index for each public chain from normalized within-repertoire ranks of inferred template counts. In a later analysis, generation probabilities were computed using a VDJ recombination model fitted to out-of-frame rearrangements, and the results were checked against IGoR. Hypergeometric tests were used in a later analysis to score TCR-TCR, TCR-HLA and TCR-CMV co-occurrence, with a repertoire-size bias correction applied to the TCR pairs. In a later analysis, false discovery rates were estimated by permuting HLA or CMV assignments 20 times. A later analysis grouped co-occurring TCRs with DBSCAN, adding TCRdist sequence similarity when clustering within HLA-allele-positive subsets. Repertoires with fewer than 30,000 or more than 120,000 public chains were left out of co-occurrence clustering, as were four to six repertoires with anomalous nucleotide sharing. The clones in this table, taken by TCRdb from immuneACCESS, are in-frame only. Not every clone is retained; where verified, under half of the shortfall comes from an unresolved V gene, and the cause of the rest is unknown. That table supplies the V and J calls and clone size; D and trimming were determined from the DNA. Present in this sample are 150,000 to 200,000 clones, 68% of which were seen just once. Of the sample, 2.5% to 3.5% falls within the top ten clones.

Study-wide findings and limitations: It was suggested by the authors that the approach could potentially be generalized to other disease states and immunological phenotypes. Presence/absence analyses assumed roughly uniform sequencing depth across donors, an assumption that may not hold. Correlated functional status among segregating V segments might be attributable to linkage disequilibrium, but an unknown experimental factor could not be ruled out. Several of the top co-occurrence clusters appeared to be linked to parvovirus B19, influenza, CMV and Epstein-Barr virus, according to a later analysis. A further reported finding was that TCR beta sequences accurately predicted the HLA-A and HLA-B alleles for most subjects in the first cohort. Because HLA typing was missing for some donors at each locus, association tests included only the typed subset. Compared with equally common non-associated chains, HLA-associated TCR beta chains in a later analysis were more clonally expanded and had lower generation probabilities. The cohort was sequenced for TCR beta chains only, and without alpha or paired-chain data the features that could be detected were limited. The classifier was reported to diagnose cytomegalovirus status with high specificity and sensitivity in both the original and validation cohorts. Because counts were too low, 15 to 20 rarely observed V segments, including chromosome 9 orphons, were left out of the earlier analysis of about 500 of the donors. According to a later genetic analysis, donors in an Asian-associated ancestry cluster had fewer N-insertions in productive TCRs than the approximately 650-donor mean. CMV serostatus was the only immune exposure information available for the cohort. An association between a missense DCLRE1C variant and V-gene and J-gene trimming of TCR beta chains was found in a later genetic analysis and replicated in an independent cohort. In an earlier analysis of about 550 of the donors, most TCR beta V segments were observed in productive rearrangements about 90% or about 30% of the time, broadly matching IMGT annotations. In vitro tests confirmed that a few of the cytomegalovirus-associated TCR beta chains recognize cytomegalovirus antigens. In the study, about 150 TCR beta chains were listed as associated with cytomegalovirus. Most TCR sequences were seen in very few donors, while some public TCRs were found in many individuals. A cluster of highly shared sequence variants was judged likely to represent a technical artifact of the sequencing pipeline. Assigning TCR associations to individual alleles was difficult when HLA alleles, especially DR and DQ, strongly co-occurred. Some IMGT-functional V segments, including TRBV6-2 and TRBV6-3, could not be told apart with the 87-base-pair reads, so those segments were excluded. Specific HLA alleles were associated with some 15,000 TCR beta sequences at a false discovery rate of 0.05 in a later analysis. In a later analysis, TCR association rates were found to vary across HLA loci, with the most associated TCRs seen for DRB1 alleles and the fewest for HLA-C alleles. Most CMV-associated TCR beta chains appeared to be HLA-restricted in a later analysis, and the HLA associations seemed to be driven largely by CMV exposure.

In regard to this clone: Its specific antigen is unknown. No base-level quality is on record; no much larger clone is a single base apart.

CDR1 and CDR2 (SGHRS, YFSETQ) derive from the germline V gene. Counted from cysteine to phenylalanine, this CDR3 has 14 amino acids. Only the CDR3 portion is preserved as DNA: 42 bases, with reading frame beginning at the first base. From V the trimming removes 4 bases and from J it removes 5 bases, while the gene matches leave 6 bases of the junction unaccounted for. The chain was built from TRBV5-1 and TRBJ2-5, and 9 junctional nucleotides match TRBD1. What was sequenced was PBMCs. The clonotype comes from a middle-aged woman in good health and CMV-seropositive. The CDR3 loop reads CASSLGQGSETQYF. The bases read TGCGCCAGCAGCCTCGGACAGGGGTCGGAGACCCAGTACTTC.